This T cell receptor (beta chain) was sequenced for a study of cytomegalovirus exposure and HLA in healthy donors. General study findings and limits: For TCR beta chains, V- and J-gene trimming was later linked to a missense DCLRE1C variant. The study listed about 150 cytomegalovirus-associated TCR beta chains. Analyses of presence and absence presupposed an approximately uniform sequencing depth across donors.

While unrecorded immune exposures were likely, the donors were nominally healthy when sampled. The PCR employed 60 Vbeta primers together with 13 Jbeta primers. The assay was immunoSEQ multiplex PCR, and TCRdb's table has in-frame clones only and misses some. The table records around 150,000 clones, less than 85% of them present only once. Trimming left V 6 bases short and J 3 bases short, with 10 bases between. Germline CDR1 is SEHNR and CDR2 is FQNEAQ (reference sequence). The CDR3 runs to 13 residues. This clone showed up just once. What it binds is not known. Sequenced input: PBMCs. The chain is built from TRBV7-9 and TRBJ2-3; D uncertain. This sequence was found in a middle-aged man in good health and CMV-seronegative. The CDR3 region is CASSNTVTDTQYF. CDR3 nucleotide sequence: TGTGCCAGCAGTAATACGGTTACAGATACGCAGTATTTT.